This T cell receptor beta chain was documented in a study of cytomegalovirus exposure and HLA in healthy donors. Across the whole study: Caucasian-associated ancestry cluster membership applied to about 80% of approximately 420 genotyped donors. Study observations and caveats: Certain sequence variants were highly shared and formed a cluster, and this cluster was likely a sequencing artifact. Reports showed the classifier diagnosing cytomegalovirus status with high specificity and sensitivity.

Per the germline V gene, CDR1 is KGHSH and CDR2 is LQKENI. V was trimmed by 6 bases and J by 7 bases, leaving 10 bases between them. The CDR3 sequence is 13 residues long. This clone was seen only a few times. Its cognate antigen is unknown. Use of 60 Vbeta and 13 Jbeta primers characterized the PCR. The method was immunoSEQ multiplex PCR; TCRdb's version includes in-frame clones alone and lacks a portion of them. Of more than 100,000 clones in the sample, around 70% were seen once. The genes are TRBV18 and TRBJ1-6; D unresolved. This clonotype was obtained from a woman aged 40 to 50 in good health and CMV-seronegative. Sequencing was done on a sample of PBMCs. Here the CDR3 reads CASSSGVNSPLHF. CDR3 DNA: TGTGCCAGCTCGTCGGGTGTGAATTCACCCCTCCACTTT.